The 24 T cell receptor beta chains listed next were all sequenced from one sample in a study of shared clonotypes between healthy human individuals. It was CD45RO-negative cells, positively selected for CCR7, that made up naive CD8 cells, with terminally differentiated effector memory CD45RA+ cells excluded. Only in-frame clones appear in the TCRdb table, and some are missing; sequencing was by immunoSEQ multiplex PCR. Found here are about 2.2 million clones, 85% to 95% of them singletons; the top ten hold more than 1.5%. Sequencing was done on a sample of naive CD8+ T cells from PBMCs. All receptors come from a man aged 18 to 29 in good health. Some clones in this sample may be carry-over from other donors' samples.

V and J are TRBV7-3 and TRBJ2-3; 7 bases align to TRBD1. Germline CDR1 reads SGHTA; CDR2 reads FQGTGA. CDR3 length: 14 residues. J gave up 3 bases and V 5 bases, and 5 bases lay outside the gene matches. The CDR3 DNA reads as TGTGCCAGCAGCCTAGGGGGCTGGACAGATACGCAGTATTTT. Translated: CASSLGGWTDTQYF.

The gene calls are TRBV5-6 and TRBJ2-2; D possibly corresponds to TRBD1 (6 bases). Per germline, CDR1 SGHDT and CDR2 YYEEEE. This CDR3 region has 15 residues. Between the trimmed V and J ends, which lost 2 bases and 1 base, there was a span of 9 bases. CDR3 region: CASSFNRENTGELFF. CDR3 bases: TGTGCCAGCAGCTTCAACAGGGAGAACACCGGGGAGCTGTTTTTT.

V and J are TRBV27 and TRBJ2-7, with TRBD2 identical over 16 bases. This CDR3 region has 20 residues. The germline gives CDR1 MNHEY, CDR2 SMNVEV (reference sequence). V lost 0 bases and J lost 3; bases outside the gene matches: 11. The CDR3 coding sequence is TGTGCCAGCAGTTTATCGGCGGGACTAGCGGGAGGGATCTCACTCTACGAGCAGTACTTC. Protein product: CASSLSAGLAGGISLYEQYF.

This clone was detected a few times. This CDR3 is CASSLGVSSQPQHF. CDR3 nucleotide sequence: TGTGCCAGCAGTTTGGGAGTGAGTAGTCAGCCCCAGCATTTT. V usage is TRBV27 and J usage is TRBJ1-5; D is unclear. Trimming removed 3 bases at V and 6 bases at J, with 12 bases between. Germline CDR1 is MNHEY and CDR2 is SMNVEV (reference sequence). This CDR3 has 14 residues.

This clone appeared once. The CDR3 DNA reads TGTGCCAGCAGCGAGCAATCTAGCGGGAGCTGGAATGAGCAGTTCTTC. Translated: CASSEQSSGSWNEQFF. The V call is TRBV7-9, the J call TRBJ2-1; TRBD2 agrees at 10 bases. The CDR3 contains 16 residues. Germline V gives CDR1 SEHNR, CDR2 FQNEAQ (reference sequence). V shed 5 bases and J 7 bases; nucleotides not matched to a gene: 11.

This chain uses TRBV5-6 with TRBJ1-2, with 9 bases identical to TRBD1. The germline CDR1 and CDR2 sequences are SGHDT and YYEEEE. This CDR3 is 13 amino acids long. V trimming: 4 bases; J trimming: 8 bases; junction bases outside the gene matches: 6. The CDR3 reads CASSGDRVRGYTF. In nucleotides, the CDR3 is TGTGCCAGCAGCGGGGACAGGGTCCGGGGCTACACCTTC.

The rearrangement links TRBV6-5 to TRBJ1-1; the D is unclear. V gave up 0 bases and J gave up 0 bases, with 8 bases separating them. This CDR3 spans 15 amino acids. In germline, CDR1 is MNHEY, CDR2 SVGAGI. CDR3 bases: TGTGCCAGCAGTTACTCGTTTGACATGAACACTGAAGCTTTCTTT. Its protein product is CASSYSFDMNTEAFF.

The DNA of the CDR3 is TGTGCCAGCAGCTTGGCAGACTACTCCTACGAGCAGTACTTC. Protein: CASSLADYSYEQYF. The chain links TRBV7-2 to TRBJ2-7, with D maybe TRBD2 (5 bases). The CDR3 spans 14 residues. Germline loops: CDR1 SGHTA, CDR2 FQGNSA. The ends were cut back, 3 bases at V and 0 bases at J, with 9 bases in the middle. Looking up the rest from reference TRBV7-2 and TRBJ2-7 gives the full variable domain: GAGVSQSPSNKVTEKGKDVELRCDPISGHTALYWYRQSLGQGLEFLIYFQGNSAPDKSGLPSDRFSAERTGGSVSTLTIQRTQQEDSAVYLCASSLADYSYEQYFGPGTRLTVT.

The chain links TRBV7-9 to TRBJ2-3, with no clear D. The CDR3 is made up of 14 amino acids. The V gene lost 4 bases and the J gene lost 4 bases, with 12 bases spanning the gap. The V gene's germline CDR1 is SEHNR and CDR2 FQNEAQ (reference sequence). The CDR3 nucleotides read TGTGCCAGCAGCTGGCAGCGAGGCGCAGATACGCAGTATTTT. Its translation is CASSWQRGADTQYF.

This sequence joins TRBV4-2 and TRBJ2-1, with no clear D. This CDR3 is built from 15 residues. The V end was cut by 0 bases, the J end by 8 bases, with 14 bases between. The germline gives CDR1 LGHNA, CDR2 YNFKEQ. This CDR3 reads CASSQEFGSGYEQFF. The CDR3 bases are TGTGCCAGCAGCCAAGAGTTCGGGTCGGGCTATGAGCAGTTCTTC.

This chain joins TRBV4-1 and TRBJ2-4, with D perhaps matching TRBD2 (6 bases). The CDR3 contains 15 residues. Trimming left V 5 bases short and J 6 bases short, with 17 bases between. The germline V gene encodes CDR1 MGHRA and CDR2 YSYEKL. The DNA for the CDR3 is TGCGCCAGCAGCTTGAGCGACGTGGGGGGAAACATTCAGTACTTC. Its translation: CASSLSDVGGNIQYF.

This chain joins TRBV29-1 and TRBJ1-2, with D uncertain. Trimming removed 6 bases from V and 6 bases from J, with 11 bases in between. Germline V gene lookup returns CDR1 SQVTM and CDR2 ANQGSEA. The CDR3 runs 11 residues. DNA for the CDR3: TGCAGCGTCAACAGCGCTCATGGCTACACCTTC. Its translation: CSVNSAHGYTF.

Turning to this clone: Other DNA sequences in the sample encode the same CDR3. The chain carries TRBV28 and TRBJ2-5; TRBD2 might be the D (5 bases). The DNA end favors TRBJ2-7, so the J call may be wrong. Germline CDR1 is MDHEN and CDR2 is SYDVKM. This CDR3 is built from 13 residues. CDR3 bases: TGTGCCAGCAGCCCAACCGGGGCCTACGAGCAGTACTTC. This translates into CASSPTGAYEQYF.

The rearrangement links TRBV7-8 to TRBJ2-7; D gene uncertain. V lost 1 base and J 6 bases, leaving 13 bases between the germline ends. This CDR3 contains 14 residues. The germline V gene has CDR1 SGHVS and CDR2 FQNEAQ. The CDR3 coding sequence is TGTGCCAGCAGCTTAGTTAGAGGCGTCCTCGAGCAGTACTTC. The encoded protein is CASSLVRGVLEQYF.

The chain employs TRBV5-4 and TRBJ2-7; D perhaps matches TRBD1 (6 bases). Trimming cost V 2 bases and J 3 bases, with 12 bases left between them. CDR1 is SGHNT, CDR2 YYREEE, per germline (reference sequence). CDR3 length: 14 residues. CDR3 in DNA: TGTGCCAGCAGCTTAGGACAGATAAACTACGAGCAGTACTTC. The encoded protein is CASSLGQINYEQYF.

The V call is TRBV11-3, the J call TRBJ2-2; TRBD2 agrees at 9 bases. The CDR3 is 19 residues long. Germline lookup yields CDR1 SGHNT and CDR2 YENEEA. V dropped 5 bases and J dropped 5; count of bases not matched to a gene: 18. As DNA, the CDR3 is TGTGCCAGCAGCCCCGACGACGTGGATAGCGGGAGTAAGACCGGGGAGCTGTTTTTT. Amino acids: CASSPDDVDSGSKTGELFF.

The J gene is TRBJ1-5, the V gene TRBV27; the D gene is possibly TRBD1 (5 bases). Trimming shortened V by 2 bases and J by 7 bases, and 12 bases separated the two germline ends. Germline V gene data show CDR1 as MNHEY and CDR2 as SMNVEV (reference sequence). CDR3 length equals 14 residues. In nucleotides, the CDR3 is TGTGCCAGCAGTTTAGGGGGGGATGGCCAGCCCCAGCATTTT. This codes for CASSLGGDGQPQHF.

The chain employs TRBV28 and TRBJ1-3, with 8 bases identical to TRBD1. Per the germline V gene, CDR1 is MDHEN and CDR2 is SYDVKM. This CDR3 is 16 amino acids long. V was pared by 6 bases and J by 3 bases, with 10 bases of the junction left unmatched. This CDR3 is CASRYQGARGGNTIYF. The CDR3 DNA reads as TGTGCCAGCAGATACCAGGGGGCGCGTGGTGGAAACACCATATATTTT.

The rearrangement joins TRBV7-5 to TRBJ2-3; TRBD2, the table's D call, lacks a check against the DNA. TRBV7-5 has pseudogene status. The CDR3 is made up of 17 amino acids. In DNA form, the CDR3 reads TGTGTCAGGGACCGGGGACTAGCGGGAGGCCGCACAGATACGCAGTATTTT. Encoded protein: CVRDRGLAGGRTDTQYF.

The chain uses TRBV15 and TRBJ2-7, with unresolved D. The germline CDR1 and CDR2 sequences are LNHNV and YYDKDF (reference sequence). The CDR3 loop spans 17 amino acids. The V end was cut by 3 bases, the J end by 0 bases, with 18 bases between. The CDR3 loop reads CATSSRPSLTSSYEQYF. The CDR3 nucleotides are TGTGCCACCAGCAGTAGGCCCTCCCTCACCAGCTCCTACGAGCAGTACTTC. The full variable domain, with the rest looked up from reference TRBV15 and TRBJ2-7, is DAMVIQNPRYQVTQFGKPVTLSCSQTLNHNVMYWYQQKSSQAPKLLFHYYDKDFNNEADTPDNFQSRRPNTSFCFLDIRSPGLGDTAMYLCATSSRPSLTSSYEQYFGPGTRLTVT.

This chain's CDR3 is CASSHGLAAEQFF. As DNA, the CDR3 is TGTGCCAGCAGCCATGGACTAGCGGCTGAGCAGTTCTTC. The rearrangement links TRBV7-2 to TRBJ2-1; 10 positions match TRBD2. This CDR3 spans 13 amino acids. In germline, CDR1 is SGHTA, CDR2 FQGNSA. The V gene end was trimmed by 5 bases and the J gene end by 9 bases; junction bases not matched to a gene: 4.

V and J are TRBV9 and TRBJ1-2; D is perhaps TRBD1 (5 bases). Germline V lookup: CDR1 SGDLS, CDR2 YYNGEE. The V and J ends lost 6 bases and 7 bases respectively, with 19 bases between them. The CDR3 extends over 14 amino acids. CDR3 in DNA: TGTGCCAGCAATCCGGTGCAGGGAAGGTCTGGCTACACCTTC. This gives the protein CASNPVQGRSGYTF.

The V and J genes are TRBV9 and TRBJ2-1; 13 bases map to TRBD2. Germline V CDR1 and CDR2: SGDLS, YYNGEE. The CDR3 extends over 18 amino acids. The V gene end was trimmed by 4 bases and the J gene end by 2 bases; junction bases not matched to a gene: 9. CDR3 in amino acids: CASSPGLAGSFTYNEQFF. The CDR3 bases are TGTGCCAGCAGCCCGGGACTAGCGGGATCCTTCACCTACAATGAGCAGTTCTTC. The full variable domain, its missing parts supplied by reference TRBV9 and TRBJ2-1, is DSGVTQTPKHLITATGQRVTLRCSPRSGDLSVYWYQQSLDQGLQFLIQYYNGEERAKGNILERFSAQQFPDLHSELNLSSLELGDSALYFCASSPGLAGSFTYNEQFFGPGTRLTVL.

CDR3 bases: TGTGCCAGCAGGGTCGGGACATACGCTGGAAACACCATATATTTT. Translation: CASRVGTYAGNTIYF. The gene calls are TRBV28 and TRBJ1-3, with TRBD1 as a possible D gene (6 bases). The CDR3 consists of 15 residues. Per the germline V gene, CDR1 is MDHEN and CDR2 is SYDVKM. Trimming removed 6 bases at V and 2 bases at J, with 14 bases between.